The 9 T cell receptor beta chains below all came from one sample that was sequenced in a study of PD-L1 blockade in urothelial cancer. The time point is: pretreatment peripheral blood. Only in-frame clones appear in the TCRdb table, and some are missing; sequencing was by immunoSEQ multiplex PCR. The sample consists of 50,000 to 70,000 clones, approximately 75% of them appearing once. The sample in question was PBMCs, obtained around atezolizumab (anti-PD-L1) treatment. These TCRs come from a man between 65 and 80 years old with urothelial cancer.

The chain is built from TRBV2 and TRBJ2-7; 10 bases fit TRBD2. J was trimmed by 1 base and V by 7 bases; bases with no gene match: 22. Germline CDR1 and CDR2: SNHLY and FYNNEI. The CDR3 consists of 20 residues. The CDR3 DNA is TGTGCCAGCAAATCCCGCTGGGGTCAGCGGGAGGGCCGAGGTTCCTACGAGCAGTACTTC. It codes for CASKSRWGQREGRGSYEQYF.

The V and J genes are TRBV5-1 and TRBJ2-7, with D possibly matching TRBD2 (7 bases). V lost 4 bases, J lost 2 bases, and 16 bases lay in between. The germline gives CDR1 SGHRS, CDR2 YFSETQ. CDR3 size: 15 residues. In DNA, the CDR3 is TGCGCCAGCAGCCACGGTGGGGGGGCCACCTACGAGCAGTACTTC. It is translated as CASSHGGGATYEQYF.

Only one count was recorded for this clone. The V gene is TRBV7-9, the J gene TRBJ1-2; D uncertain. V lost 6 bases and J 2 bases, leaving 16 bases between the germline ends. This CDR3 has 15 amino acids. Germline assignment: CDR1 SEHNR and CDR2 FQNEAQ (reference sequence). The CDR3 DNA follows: TGTGCCAGCAGACCCTCGATGGAGAGGAACTATGGCTACACCTTC. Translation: CASRPSMERNYGYTF.

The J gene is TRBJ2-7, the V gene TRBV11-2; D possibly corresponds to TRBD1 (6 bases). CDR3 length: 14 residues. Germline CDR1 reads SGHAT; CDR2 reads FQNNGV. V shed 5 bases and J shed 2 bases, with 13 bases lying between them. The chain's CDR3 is CASSPTTGPYEQYF. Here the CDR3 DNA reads TGTGCCAGCAGCCCGACGACAGGACCCTACGAGCAGTACTTC.

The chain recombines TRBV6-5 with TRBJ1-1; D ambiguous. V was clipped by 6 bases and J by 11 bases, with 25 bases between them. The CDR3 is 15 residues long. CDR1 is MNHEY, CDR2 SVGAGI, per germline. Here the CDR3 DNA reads TGTGCCAGCAGCCTCTATGAAACTGGGAGGTCTGGGGCTTTCTTT. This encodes CASSLYETGRSGAFF.

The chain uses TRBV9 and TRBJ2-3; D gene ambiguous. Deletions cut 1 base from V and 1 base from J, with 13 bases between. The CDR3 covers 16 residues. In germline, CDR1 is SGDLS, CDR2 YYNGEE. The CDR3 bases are TGTGCCAGCAGCGTACAGTCGATTCGGGGCACAGATACGCAGTATTTT. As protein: CASSVQSIRGTDTQYF.

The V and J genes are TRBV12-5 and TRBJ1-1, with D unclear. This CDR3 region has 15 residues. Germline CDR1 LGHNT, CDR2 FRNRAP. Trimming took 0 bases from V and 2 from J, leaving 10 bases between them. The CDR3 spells CASGLVLGRNTEAFF. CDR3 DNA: TGTGCTAGTGGTTTGGTACTCGGTCGAAACACTGAAGCTTTCTTT.

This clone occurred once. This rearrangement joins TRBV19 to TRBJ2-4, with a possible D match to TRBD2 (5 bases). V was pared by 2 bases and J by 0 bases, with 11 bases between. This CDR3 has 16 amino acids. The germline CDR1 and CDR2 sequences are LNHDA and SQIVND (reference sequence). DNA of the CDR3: TGTGCCAGTAGTATACTCGACGGACTAGCCAAAAACATTCAGTACTTC. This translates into CASSILDGLAKNIQYF.

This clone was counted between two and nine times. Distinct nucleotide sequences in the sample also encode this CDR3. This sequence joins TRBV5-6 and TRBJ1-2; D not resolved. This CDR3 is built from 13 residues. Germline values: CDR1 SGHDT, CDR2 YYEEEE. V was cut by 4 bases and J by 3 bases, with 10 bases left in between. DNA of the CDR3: TGTGCCAGCAGCCCTGACATATACTATGGCTACACCTTC. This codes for CASSPDIYYGYTF. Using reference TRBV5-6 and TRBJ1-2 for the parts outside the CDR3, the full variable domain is DAGVTQSPTHLIKTRGQQVTLRCSPKSGHDTVSWYQQALGQGPQFIFQYYEEEERQRGNFPDRFSGHQFPNYSSELNVNALLLGDSALYLCASSPDIYYGYTFGSGTRLTVV.